This T cell receptor beta chain emerged from a study of cytomegalovirus exposure and HLA in healthy donors (dated by TCRdb to between 2016 and 2019). A note on the overall study: According to a later analysis, the roughly 130 validation repertoires were produced on the same platform as the roughly 700 repertoires of the first cohort. The study was designed to test whether signatures of past pathogen exposure could be identified by cataloging public T cell receptors. Along with the approximately 700-subject first cohort, a separate validation cohort of over a hundred different subjects was used. To predict cytomegalovirus infection status, the study brought together high-throughput TCR immunosequencing, statistical association of individual TCRs with disease status, and machine learning. Summary of the overall study and its limitations: Most TCR sequences were seen in very few donors, while some public TCRs were found in many individuals. In both the original and validation cohorts, the classifier was reported to diagnose cytomegalovirus status with high specificity and sensitivity. Three of the identified cytomegalovirus-associated TCR beta chains were confirmed in vitro to be specific for cytomegalovirus antigens. It was suggested by the authors that the approach could potentially be generalized to other disease states and immunological phenotypes. The validation cohort had no HLA typing available for a later analysis, so co-occurrence within that cohort was assessed over all 110 or so repertoires. Subsequent analysis determined that TCRs grouped into clusters in the first cohort also showed a tendency toward co-occurrence across the approximately 110 validation repertoires, and 94% of cluster scores exceeded 0. A total of 150 to 200 TCR beta chains were listed by the study as associated with cytomegalovirus.

The donors belonged to the validation cohort of 90 to 150 subjects, which was separate from the 666-subject first cohort. Turning to this clone: Its antigen is unknown. The sample holds no much larger clone one base away, and base qualities are not on file.

Libraries were prepared through the immunoSEQ multiplex PCR assay. Processing in the source paper ran as follows. A statistical classification framework was built for diagnosing cytomegalovirus status from the catalog of TCR beta chain sequences. TCRdb obtained this table from immuneACCESS and retained in-frame rearrangements with V and J assigned. These tables miss some clones; where compared with another copy, unresolved V genes account for less than half of the shortfall, and the remainder is unexplained. The V and J calls and the clone size are those of that table, but D and trimming were determined from the DNA. In this sample the table shows roughly 86,000 clones, less than 96% of which occur a single time. The ten largest clones capture 1.6% of the sample. Sequenced: PBMCs. The origin of this receptor is a man between 18 and 29 years old in good health and CMV-seropositive.

For the CDR3, the sequence is CASSTGGTYEQYF. The sequenced DNA: TGCGCCAGCAGCACCGGAGGCACCTACGAGCAGTACTTC. The chain employs TRBV5-1 and TRBJ2-7; a tentative D match to TRBD2 spans 5 bases. The CDR3 contains 13 residues, cysteine and phenylalanine counted. Kept here is only the CDR3 DNA, which spans 39 bases and is read in frame from base 1. V sheds 4 bases and J sheds 2 bases, leaving 10 bases between their ends. From a lookup of the germline V gene, CDR1 and CDR2 are SGHRS and YFSETQ.